This T cell receptor beta chain was identified during a study of cytomegalovirus exposure and HLA in healthy donors. With regard to this clone: The antigen remains unidentified.

Vbeta (60) and Jbeta (13) primers were used in the PCR. Original methodology: About 11 million of the about 80 million unique TCR beta chains counted in a later analysis were shared. The protocol was immunoSEQ multiplex PCR, while the TCRdb copy is restricted to in-frame clones and leaves out a portion. The D gene and trimming were derived from the DNA, and the V and J assignments and clone size from that table. The sample contains approximately 160,000 clones, 80% to 85% of which appear only once. Overall study results and limits: V- and J-gene trimming in TCR beta was tied to a missense DCLRE1C variant by an analysis performed later.

Germline CDR1 is KGHSH and CDR2 is LQKENI. V lost 3 bases, J lost 6 bases, and 5 bases stayed unmatched. The CDR3 has 15 amino acids. The rearrangement uses TRBV18 and TRBJ2-1, with 10 nucleotides matching TRBD1. The sequenced sample consisted of PBMCs. The sequence was collected from a human donor in good health. In DNA form, the CDR3 reads TGTGCCAGCTCACCCGGGACAGGGGCAATCAATGAGCAGTTCTTC. This sequence encodes CASSPGTGAINEQFF.